Detailed here is one T cell receptor (beta chain). Its target is not known. The record originates from a study of CD8+ T cells in alopecia areata. Per germline, CDR1 MGHRA and CDR2 YSYEKL. V was cut by 4 bases and J by 3 bases, with 12 bases left in between. The CDR3 extends over 14 amino acids. Treatment: oral pan-JAK inhibitor, 5-10 mg twice daily. The investigators collected lesional scalp punch biopsies and peripheral blood from alopecia areata patients. The study's findings and limits: Relative to normal scalp, lesional scalp, especially alopecia totalis/universalis, showed higher clonality.

The authors extracted RNA and reverse transcribed it into cDNA as the sequencing template. TCRdb's table, derived via immunoSEQ multiplex PCR, lists solely in-frame clones and lacks some. Among over 150,000 clones listed, approximately 55% were seen once. Sample: CD8+ T cells sorted from blood, taken at week 24, from a patient treated with tofacitinib. The chain links TRBV4-1 to TRBJ1-1; D unresolved. The sequence was obtained from a human donor with alopecia areata. CDR3 sequence reads: CASSREGADTEAFF. DNA of the CDR3: TGCGCCAGCAGCCGGGAGGGCGCGGACACTGAAGCTTTCTTT.